Below are 28 T cell receptor beta chains sequenced from a single sample in a study of T-cell memory formation after mild COVID-19. TCRdb processed the 5' RACE reads anew with MiXCR; each CDR3 protein has one entry. The sample includes roughly 100,000 distinct CDR3 sequences, about a sixth of them seen just once. Input material: PBMCs or a T cell subset sorted from them (not recorded which). The receptors were sampled from an adult woman who had mild COVID-19 (a few samples of this study predate the infection). Cell type and time point are not known.

This clonotype was found a few times. The rearrangement uses TRBV6-5 and TRBJ2-1; either TRBD1 or TRBD2 may supply D (5 bases each). The CDR3 is 15 amino acids. Germline V gene sequence: CDR1 MNHEY, CDR2 SVGAGI. V shed 5 bases and J shed 4 bases, with 15 bases lying between them. This CDR3 reads CASSTVGWGYNEQFF. For the CDR3, the DNA is TGTGCCAGCAGTACCGTAGGATGGGGGTACAATGAGCAGTTCTTC.

The chain carries TRBV7-6 and TRBJ2-7; 7 nucleotides align to TRBD2. Trimming cost V 1 base and J 2 bases; bases outside gene matches: 5. The V gene's germline CDR1 is SGHVS and CDR2 FNYEAQ. The CDR3 covers 15 residues. CDR3 sequence: CASSLERDPTYEQYF. CDR3 bases: TGTGCCAGCAGCTTAGAGCGGGATCCGACCTACGAGCAGTACTTC.

The table lists this clonotype with a count of one. J is TRBJ1-5 and V is TRBV18; D unclear. Germline CDR1 KGHSH, CDR2 LQKENI. Trimming cost V 3 bases and J 11 bases, with 17 bases left between them. This CDR3 is 14 amino acids long. In DNA, the CDR3 is TGTGCCAGCTCACCCGAGGATAGAACCGGGTCCCAGCATTTT. Residues: CASSPEDRTGSQHF.

This clonotype was observed a handful of times. V usage is TRBV13 and J usage is TRBJ2-7, with D possibly matching TRBD1 (6 bases). Trimming cost V 1 base and J 7 bases, with 17 bases left between them. This CDR3 spans 15 amino acids. Germline CDR1 PRHDT, CDR2 FYEKMQ (reference sequence). CDR3: CASSLDPRQESEQYF. CDR3 coding DNA: TGTGCCAGCAGCTTAGACCCGCGACAGGAATCGGAGCAGTACTTC. Using reference TRBV13 and TRBJ2-7 for the parts outside the CDR3, the full variable domain is AAGVIQSPRHLIKEKRETATLKCYPIPRHDTVYWYQQGPGQDPQFLISFYEKMQSDKGSIPDRFSAQQFSDYHSELNMSSLELGDSALYFCASSLDPRQESEQYFGPGTRLTVT.

This clonotype has more than one count but fewer than ten. The gene calls are TRBV24-1 and TRBJ2-1; D is possibly TRBD1 (5 bases). The CDR3 has 14 residues. Germline CDR1 reads KGHDR; CDR2 reads SFDVKD. Trimming removed 3 bases from V and 4 bases from J, with 9 bases in between. DNA of the CDR3: TGTGCCACCAGTGATCCGGACACATACAATGAGCAGTTCTTC. Translation gives CATSDPDTYNEQFF.

This clonotype was observed a few times. The CDR3 protein is CASSLYADYEQYF. In DNA, the CDR3 is TGTGCCAGCAGCTTGTACGCGGACTACGAGCAGTACTTC. The V gene is TRBV9, the J gene TRBJ2-7; the D is unclear. Looked up from germline, CDR1 is SGDLS and CDR2 is YYNGEE. This CDR3 is 13 amino acids long. The V end was cut by 4 bases, the J end by 3 bases, with 11 bases between.

The chain carries TRBV9 and TRBJ1-3; the D is unclear. Germline values: CDR1 SGDLS, CDR2 YYNGEE. With 0 bases removed from V and 4 bases from J, the gap between germline ends came to 8 bases. This CDR3 has 14 residues. This chain's CDR3 is CASSVDWLGNTIYF. CDR3 sequence (DNA): TGTGCCAGCAGCGTAGACTGGTTAGGAAACACCATATATTTT.

This clonotype was counted between two and nine times. The CDR3 bases are TGTGCCAGCAGCCAGGTCGCCACGGGGGCAGATACGCAGTATTTT. It codes for CASSQVATGADTQYF. The rearrangement joins TRBV4-2 to TRBJ2-3; D is perhaps TRBD2 (6 bases). The CDR3 is 15 amino acids. The V gene's germline CDR1 is LGHNA and CDR2 YNFKEQ. V lost 3 bases to trimming and J lost 4 bases, with 14 bases between them.

The V call is TRBV4-3, the J call TRBJ2-1; 10 bases fit TRBD2. The CDR3 extends over 16 amino acids. The J segment lost 4 bases and the V segment lost 0 bases, leaving 3 bases of the junction unmatched. The germline V gene encodes CDR1 LGHNA and CDR2 YSLEER. The CDR3 nucleotides are TGCGCCAGCAGCCAAGATAGACTAGCGGGTTACAATGAGCAGTTCTTC. This gives the protein CASSQDRLAGYNEQFF.

CDR3 nucleotide sequence: TGTGCCAGCAGCTCACCGAGGCTCAGCGCGACAAATGAGCAGTTCTTC. This encodes CASSSPRLSATNEQFF. The gene calls are TRBV6-2 or TRBV6-3 and TRBJ2-1; D remains ambiguous. This CDR3 comprises 16 residues. The V gene's germline CDR1 is MNHEY and CDR2 SVGEGT. Trimming took off 6 bases at V and 7 bases at J, with 22 bases between the two ends.

This chain joins TRBV6-5 and TRBJ2-3; no definite D call. This CDR3 has 15 amino acids. V lost 5 bases, J lost 5 bases, and 17 bases lay in between. Looked up from germline, CDR1 is MNHEY and CDR2 is SVGAGI. The chain's CDR3 is CASSHRPQVGDTQYF. CDR3 nucleotide sequence: TGTGCCAGCAGTCACCGCCCCCAGGTGGGAGATACGCAGTATTTT.

The chain uses TRBV7-2 and TRBJ2-1; 12 bases are shared with TRBD2. This CDR3 has 15 amino acids. Per the germline V gene, CDR1 is SGHTA and CDR2 is FQGNSA. Trimming removed 5 bases from V and 6 bases from J; junction bases left unmatched: 5. CDR3 in amino acids: CASSPGTSGPNEQFF. Here the CDR3 DNA reads TGTGCCAGCAGCCCCGGGACTAGCGGGCCCAATGAGCAGTTCTTC.

This clonotype has a count of ten or more. The gene calls are TRBV7-9 and TRBJ2-1; 7 nucleotides line up with TRBD2. J was trimmed by 8 bases and V by 2 bases; bases with no gene match: 12. In germline, CDR1 is SEHNR, CDR2 FQNEAQ (reference sequence). The CDR3 runs 16 residues. The CDR3 here is CASSLHRGRLSDEQFF. CDR3 in DNA: TGTGCCAGCAGCTTACATCGCGGGAGATTATCGGATGAGCAGTTCTTC.

Concerning this clonotype: A read error may be the cause here, since a much bigger clone is one base away. The chain employs TRBV6-2 or TRBV6-3 and TRBJ2-7; D is uncertain. This CDR3 comprises 14 residues. The V gene lost 8 bases and the J gene lost 0 bases, with 14 bases spanning the gap. Germline V CDR1 and CDR2: MNHEY, SVGEGT. The CDR3 region has the DNA TGTGCCAGCTGTACGGCCGGAGCCTCCTACGAGCAGTACTTC. Protein product: CASCTAGASYEQYF.

V is TRBV7-6 and J is TRBJ1-1, with D possibly being TRBD1 (6 bases). Trimming shortened V by 1 base and J by 4 bases, and 10 bases separated the two germline ends. CDR3 length: 14 residues. CDR1 SGHVS and CDR2 FNYEAQ come from the germline V gene. The CDR3 region is CASSLEQGFTEAFF. The CDR3 DNA sequence: TGTGCCAGCAGCTTAGAACAGGGCTTCACTGAAGCTTTCTTT.

V and J are TRBV7-9 and TRBJ2-1; a possible D gene is TRBD1 (6 bases). CDR1 and CDR2 from the germline V gene are SEHNR and FQNEAQ (reference sequence). V was shortened by 7 bases and J by 5 bases, with 12 bases between the two germline ends. The CDR3 contains 13 residues. CDR3 sequence reads: CASIMGQNNEQFF. The CDR3 DNA reads as TGTGCCAGCATCATGGGACAAAACAATGAGCAGTTCTTC.

CDR3 in DNA: TGTGCCAGCAGCCGTGAGTCCAGGGGTCTCAACACTGAAGCTTTCTTT. It encodes CASSRESRGLNTEAFF. The chain combines TRBV7-9 with TRBJ1-1; a weak D match, TRBD1 (6 bases). This CDR3 has 16 amino acids. Germline V lookup: CDR1 SEHNR, CDR2 FQNEAQ (reference sequence). V was clipped by 5 bases and J by 2 bases, with 18 bases between them.

This clonotype has more than one count but fewer than ten. The chain combines TRBV7-6 with TRBJ2-2; 7 bases are shared with TRBD2. Germline values: CDR1 SGHVS, CDR2 FNYEAQ. The CDR3 has 18 residues. J gave up 0 bases and V 6 bases, and 13 bases lay outside the gene matches. The CDR3: CASRGTFTSATNTGELFF. DNA for the CDR3: TGTGCCAGCAGGGGGACCTTTACTAGCGCCACGAACACCGGGGAGCTGTTTTTT.

J is TRBJ2-7 and V is TRBV4-1, with D possibly TRBD1 on 6 matching bases. The CDR3 is 15 residues long. Germline lookup yields CDR1 MGHRA and CDR2 YSYEKL. V lost 6 bases, J lost 0 bases, and 15 bases lay in between. CDR3 in DNA: TGCGCCAGCAGTTACGACAGGATGTACTCCTACGAGCAGTACTTC. This gives the protein CASSYDRMYSYEQYF.

This clonotype has a handful of counts. This chain joins TRBV12-3 or TRBV12-4 and TRBJ2-3; 8 bases are a match to TRBD1. The CDR3 is 15 residues long. V shed 5 bases, J shed 4 bases, and the junction held 8 bases outside the gene matches. CDR3 DNA: TGTGCCAGCAGTGTCAGGGGGCGATACCCAGATACGCAGTATTTT. Its translation is CASSVRGRYPDTQYF.

This clonotype was counted once. This chain links TRBV6-5 with TRBJ1-2, with D tentatively TRBD1 (5 bases). This CDR3 spans 18 amino acids. Germline CDR1 is MNHEY and CDR2 is SVGAGI. Trimming removed 10 bases at V and 1 base at J, with 28 bases between. CDR3 in amino acids: CATTWRSVLGGGNYGYTF. The CDR3 bases are TGTGCCACCACATGGCGTTCAGTCTTGGGTGGGGGTAACTATGGCTACACCTTC.

The V and J genes are TRBV5-6 and TRBJ1-1; D is ambiguous. V lost 4 bases and J 5 bases, leaving 21 bases between the germline ends. CDR3 length: 16 amino acids. CDR1 and CDR2 from the germline V gene are SGHDT and YYEEEE. CDR3 bases: TGTGCCAGCAGCCCCCGGAGATTGACACGTGTGACTGAAGCTTTCTTT. As protein: CASSPRRLTRVTEAFF.

This clonotype turned up a few times. The DNA for the CDR3 is TGTGCCAGCAGCGAGACAGGGGGCTACTACAATGAGCAGTTCTTC. Translating gives CASSETGGYYNEQFF. The chain links TRBV7-8 to TRBJ2-1, with 10 bases matching TRBD1. The CDR3 is 15 amino acids. The germline gives CDR1 SGHVS, CDR2 FQNEAQ. V lost 5 bases, J lost 3 bases, and 4 bases stayed unmatched.

This clonotype showed up just a few times. The chain carries TRBV12-3 or TRBV12-4 and TRBJ2-7; TRBD1 matches 10 bases. The CDR3 covers 12 residues. Trimming cost V 6 bases and J 4 bases; bases outside gene matches: 0. The CDR3 coding sequence is TGTGCCAGCAGGGGACAGGGGTACGAGCAGTACTTC. It encodes CASRGQGYEQYF.

The V gene is TRBV29-1, the J gene TRBJ2-7, with 7 bases aligning to TRBD2. The CDR3 loop spans 15 amino acids. The germline CDR1 and CDR2 sequences are SQVTM and ANQGSEA. Germline trimming cut 0 bases from V and 3 bases from J; bases unmatched to any gene: 8. Here the CDR3 DNA reads TGCAGCGTTGAAGATCATAGACTAGCAGGCTACGAGCAGTACTTC. This sequence encodes CSVEDHRLAGYEQYF.

V gene TRBV7-9 combines with J gene TRBJ2-1; D uncertain. Between the trimmed V and J ends, which lost 2 bases and 8 bases, there was a span of 10 bases. Germline values: CDR1 SEHNR, CDR2 FQNEAQ (reference sequence). The CDR3 sequence is 13 residues long. The CDR3 here is CASSLHSAYEQFF. The CDR3 region has the DNA TGTGCCAGCAGCTTACACAGCGCGTATGAGCAGTTCTTC.

V and J are TRBV7-3 and TRBJ1-1, with D unclear. The V and J ends lost 0 bases and 3 bases respectively, with 11 bases between them. The CDR3 has 15 residues. Germline V CDR1 and CDR2: SGHTA, FQGTGA. This CDR3 is CASSLTSGRDTEAFF. In nucleotides, the CDR3 is TGTGCCAGCAGCTTAACCTCAGGACGGGACACTGAAGCTTTCTTT.

The chain employs TRBV20-1 and TRBJ2-7; D is uncertain. V was shortened by 0 bases and J by 4 bases, with 10 bases between the two germline ends. CDR3 length: 13 amino acids. The V gene's germline CDR1 is DFQATT and CDR2 SNEGSKA (reference sequence). The CDR3 nucleotides read TGCAGTGCTAGAGATCTCACAGCTTACGAGCAGTACTTC. This gives the protein CSARDLTAYEQYF.